This T cell receptor (beta chain) derives from a study of Graves' ophthalmopathy and Graves' hyperthyroidism. Study as a whole: Peripheral blood was obtained at first diagnosis, ahead of any treatment.

RNA transcripts yielded amplified TCR beta CDR3 regions. Scientists carried out first-round RT-PCR using HTBI primers and then a second-round multiplex PCR. TCRdb re-derived calls from the multiplex PCR reads in MiXCR, one entry per CDR3 protein. The table includes about 740,000 distinct CDR3 sequences, roughly 40% detected once. The germline V gene has CDR1 MGHDK and CDR2 SYGVNS. The CDR3 extends over 15 amino acids. The junction had 10 bases not matched to a gene; V was cut back by 8 bases and J by 8 bases. This clonotype has just a few counts. The chain combines TRBV25-1 with TRBJ1-6; 9 bases line up with TRBD1. Input material: peripheral blood. This sequence was found in an adult man with Graves' ophthalmopathy. The CDR3, as DNA: TGTGCCAGCTCGCCCACCACAGGGGGCGATTCACCCCTCCACTTT. Amino acids: CASSPTTGGDSPLHF.